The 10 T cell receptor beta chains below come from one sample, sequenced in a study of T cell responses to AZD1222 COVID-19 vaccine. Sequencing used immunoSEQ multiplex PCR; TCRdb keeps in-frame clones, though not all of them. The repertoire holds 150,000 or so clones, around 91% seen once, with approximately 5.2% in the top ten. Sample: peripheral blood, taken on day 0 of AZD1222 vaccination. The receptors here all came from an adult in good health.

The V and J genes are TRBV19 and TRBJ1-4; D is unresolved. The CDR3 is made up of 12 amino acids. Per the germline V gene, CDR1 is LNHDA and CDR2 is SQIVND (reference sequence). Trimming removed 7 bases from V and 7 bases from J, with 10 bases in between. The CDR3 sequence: CASTADTEKLFF. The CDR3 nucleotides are TGTGCCAGTACCGCGGATACTGAAAAACTGTTTTTT.

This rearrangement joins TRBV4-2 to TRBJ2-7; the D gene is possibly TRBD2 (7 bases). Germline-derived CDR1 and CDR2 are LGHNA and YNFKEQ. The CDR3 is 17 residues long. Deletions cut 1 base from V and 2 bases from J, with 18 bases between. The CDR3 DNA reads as TGTGCCAGCAGCCAAGGGGTTGAGGGGGGGATTACCTACGAGCAGTACTTC. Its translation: CASSQGVEGGITYEQYF.

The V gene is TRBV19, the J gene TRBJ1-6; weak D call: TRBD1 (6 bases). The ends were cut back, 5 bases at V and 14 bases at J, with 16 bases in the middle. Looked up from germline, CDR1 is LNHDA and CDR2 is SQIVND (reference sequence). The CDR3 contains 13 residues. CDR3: CASSVRGEDTLHF. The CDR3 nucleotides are TGTGCCAGTAGTGTCAGGGGTGAGGACACCCTCCACTTT.

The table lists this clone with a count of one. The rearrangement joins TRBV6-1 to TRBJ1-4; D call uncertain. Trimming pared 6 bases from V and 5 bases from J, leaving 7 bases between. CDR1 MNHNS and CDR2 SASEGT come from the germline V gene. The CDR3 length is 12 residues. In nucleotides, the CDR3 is TGTGCCAGCAGCGAAAGGAATGAAAAACTGTTTTTT. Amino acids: CASSERNEKLFF.

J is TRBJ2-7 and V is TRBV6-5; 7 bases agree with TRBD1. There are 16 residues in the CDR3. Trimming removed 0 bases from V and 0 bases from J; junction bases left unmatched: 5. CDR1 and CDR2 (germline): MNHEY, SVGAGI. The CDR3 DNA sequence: TGTGCCAGCAGTTACTCGATCTGGGACAGCTCCTACGAGCAGTACTTC. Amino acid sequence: CASSYSIWDSSYEQYF.

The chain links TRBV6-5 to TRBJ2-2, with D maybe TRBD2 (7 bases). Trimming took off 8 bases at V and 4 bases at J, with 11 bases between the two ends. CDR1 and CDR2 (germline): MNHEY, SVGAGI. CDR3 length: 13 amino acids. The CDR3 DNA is TGTGCCAGCCGGGGGGCGGCCACCGGGGAGCTGTTTTTT. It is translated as CASRGAATGELFF.

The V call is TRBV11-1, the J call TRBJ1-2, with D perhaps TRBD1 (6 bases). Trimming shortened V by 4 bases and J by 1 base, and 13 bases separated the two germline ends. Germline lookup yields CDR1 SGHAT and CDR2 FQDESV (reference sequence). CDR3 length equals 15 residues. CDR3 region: CASSSRGRSNYGYTF. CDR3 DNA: TGTGCCAGCAGCTCCAGGGGAAGAAGTAACTATGGCTACACCTTC.

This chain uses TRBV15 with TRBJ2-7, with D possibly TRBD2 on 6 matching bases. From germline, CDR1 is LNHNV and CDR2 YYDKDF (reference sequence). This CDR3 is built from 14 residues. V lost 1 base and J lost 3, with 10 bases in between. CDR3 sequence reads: CATSRGASDYEQYF. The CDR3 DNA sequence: TGTGCCACCAGCAGAGGGGCTAGCGACTACGAGCAGTACTTC.

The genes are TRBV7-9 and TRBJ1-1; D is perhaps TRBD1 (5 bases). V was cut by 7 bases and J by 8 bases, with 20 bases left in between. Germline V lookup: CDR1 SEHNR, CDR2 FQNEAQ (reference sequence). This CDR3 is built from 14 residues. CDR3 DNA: TGTGCCAGCAACCACGGGCCCAGGGTCGACGAAGCTTTCTTT. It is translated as CASNHGPRVDEAFF.

CDR3 nucleotides: TGTGCCAGCAGCCAAGATCGGGGGCCTAGCTATGGCTACACCTTC. It specifies CASSQDRGPSYGYTF. This chain links TRBV4-2 with TRBJ1-2; a weak D match, TRBD1 (6 bases). Germline values: CDR1 LGHNA, CDR2 YNFKEQ. CDR3 length: 15 residues. V was cut by 0 bases and J by 4 bases, with 12 bases left in between.